This T cell receptor (beta chain) was identified in a study of identical twins listed by TCRdb under 2016. For the wider study: To test whether fetal clonotypes persist, this study deep-sequenced TCR alpha and beta repertoires from monozygotic twins, from unrelated adults of various ages, and from cord blood. To rule out contamination, the twin experiments were replicated at different times with different library preparation protocols. Overall study outcomes, separate from this receptor: Fewer insertions were carried by abundant cord blood beta clonotypes; a weaker similar trend was observed in young adult naive repertoires, while no such trend was observed in memory repertoires. Compared with coincidental sharing between unrelated individuals, out-of-frame TCR alpha sequences shared between twins had an excess of sequences with low generation probability. A weaker excess of twin sharing was found in beta out-of-frame sequences because the signal-to-noise ratio was lowered by fewer shared sequences. Invariant T cells such as MAIT and iNKT could partly confound zero-insertion analyses, although diverse VJ usage argued against such confounding for most clonotypes. In monozygotic twins, recombination models systematically underestimated out-of-frame TCR alpha sharing, but the models matched the sharing seen between unrelated individuals. Because the same donors could not be followed over many years, conclusions were based on cross-sectional statistical analysis.

The library was produced with 5' RACE. The run used an Illumina HiSeq 2000. A universal primer binding site was introduced by template switching, and a unique molecular identifier was present in the final cDNA, enabling accurate counting of TCR cDNA molecules. Specific primers in the conserved constant-segment region were used to synthesize first-strand cDNA for TCR alpha and beta chains. To control for contamination, every cDNA library carried two barcodes: a SMART-Mk sample barcode plus Illumina barcodes. TruSeq adapter sequences along with Illumina sample barcodes were introduced in two successive PCR steps. Sequencing of the TCR alpha and beta cDNA libraries was done on the Illumina HiSeq platform using custom primers. As for how the authors treated the data: MiGEC processed the raw reads to extract unique molecular identifiers, while MiXCR was used to determine the CDR3 positions. For each individual, recombination models were inferred using an EM algorithm with the repgenHMM and IGoR tools. The tcR package in R was used for shared clonotype analysis, with sharing normalized by the product of cloneset sizes. Out-of-frame nonproductive sequences were analyzed to study raw recombination free of thymic and clonal selection effects. TCRdb took the public reads, trimmed them with fastp at Q25, ran MiXCR for clone calling and kept in-frame beta chains. Each CDR3 protein gets just one entry, which takes the most common genes and DNA from the rows behind it. The V and J calls, along with clone size, are taken from TCRdb and not from the paper's own processing. This sample lists more than 250,000 distinct CDR3 sequences; less than 9% were detected once. The ten biggest clones cover over 2% of the sample.

This clonotype was seen more than once but under ten times. Its antigen specificity is not known. Base qualities are not at hand, and no much larger clone is one base apart. Only healthy Caucasian donors were included. The twin cohort comprised three pairs of female monozygotic twins, all aged roughly 18 to 30 years. Miltenyi CD45RO+ enrichment and human naive T-cell isolation kits were used to isolate memory (CD45RO+) and naive T cells from PBMC. From its cysteine to its phenylalanine, the CDR3 spans 15 amino acids. Here the CDR3 DNA is all that survives: 45 bases in frame from base 1. The germline V gene (reference sequence) sets CDR1 to DFQATT and CDR2 to SNEGSKA. After removal of 4 bases from V and 5 bases from J, the junction retains 6 bases not matched to a gene. The data were also submitted as part of a second study, on yellow fever vaccine responses in identical twins. As the second paper documents: According to the authors, in identical twins the way T cells responded to vaccination appeared partly convergent and partly personalized. In identical twins, the study followed T cell clones that responded to the vaccine with precision.

Input material: memory (CD45RO+) T cells sorted from blood. The sample's cell subset or site label is to be understood as: CD45RO+ enriched T cells. In this chain, TRBV20-1 is recombined with TRBJ2-5; 14 central bases correspond to TRBD2. This receptor was obtained from a woman aged 18 to 35 in good health. CDR3 protein: CSATTSGGVIETQYF. In nucleotides, the sequence is TGCAGTGCTACGACTAGCGGGGGGGTTATTGAGACCCAGTACTTC.